The sequence of this T cell receptor beta chain was determined in a study of blood T cell repertoires in COVID-19. Study at large: Specimens from acute and convalescent COVID-19 originated in the United States, Italy and Spain.

V was trimmed by 5 bases and J by 4 bases, leaving 14 bases between them. The CDR3 is 14 residues long. Germline lookup yields CDR1 MNHEY and CDR2 SVGAGI. The Seattle patients, enrolled during active infection, were followed longitudinally. Assay: immunoSEQ multiplex PCR; the TCRdb copy retains only in-frame clones and omits some. The table has roughly 500,000 clones, 89% seen once. The sequencing sample was made of peripheral blood. This TCR was sampled from a man between 18 and 29 years old with COVID-19, enrolled during active disease. The chain recombines TRBV6-5 with TRBJ1-1; D gene ambiguous. DNA for the CDR3: TGTGCCAGCAGTCCTTTTGTCGGGAGCACTGAAGCTTTCTTT. Its translation is CASSPFVGSTEAFF.